The rows below give T cell receptor beta chains drawn from one sample of a study of CD8+CD57+ T cells in acquired aplastic anemia. TCRdb reanalysed the reads using MiXCR and keeps one entry per CDR3 protein. This table has some 180,000 distinct CDR3 sequences, around 45% appearing once. Input material: sorted CD4+, CD8+, or CD8+CD57+ T cells (not recorded which) from PBMCs. Receptors were obtained from a human donor in good health. The CDR3 runs from the conserved cysteine through the conserved F or W. The D gene is left open where the match is weak. The size field is filled for only some rows; it gives once, few, many or a size class.

j_gene,v_gene,d_gene,abundance,CDR3nt,CDR3aa
TRBJ2-1,TRBV11-2,TRBD2,many,TGTGCCATCGGAACTTCAGCGGGACTAGCGGGGACTTACAATGAGCAGTTCTTC,CAIGTSAGLAGTYNEQFF
TRBJ1-1,TRBV7-6,-,many,TGTGCCAGCAGCTTACGGACGAACACTGAAGCTTTCTTT,CASSLRTNTEAFF
TRBJ1-6,TRBV6-1,-,many,TGTGCCAGCTGGGGGGGCAGACCTAATTCACCCCTCCACTTT,CASWGGRPNSPLHF
TRBJ2-7,TRBV6-1,-,many,TGTGCCAGCAGTCAGAACACAGAGCAGTACTTC,CASSQNTEQYF
TRBJ2-3,TRBV5-6,TRBD2,-,TGTGCCAGCAGCTTGTCCCCGACTAGCGGGCGACATACGCAGTATTTT,CASSLSPTSGRHTQYF
TRBJ2-2,TRBV10-3,TRBD1,-,TGTGCCATCAGTGATAAGGGGGCAGCCGGGGAGCTGTTTTTT,CAISDKGAAGELFF
TRBJ2-7,TRBV6-2/TRBV6-3,TRBD2,-,TGTGCCAGCAGTTACTCCCGGACTAGCGACTCCTACGAGCAGTACTTC,CASSYSRTSDSYEQYF
TRBJ2-5,TRBV5-1,-,-,TGCGCCAGCAGCGGAGGACGGGGACAAGAGACCCAGTACTTC,CASSGGRGQETQYF
TRBJ2-7,TRBV20-1,TRBD2,-,TGCAGTGCCCCGGGACTAGCGGGCAACGAGCAGTACTTC,CSAPGLAGNEQYF
TRBJ1-5,TRBV25-1,TRBD1,-,TGTGCCAGCAGTGAATCAGGGGGCGGGGGTGGCAATCAGCCCCAGCATTTT,CASSESGGGGGNQPQHF
TRBJ2-7,TRBV9,TRBD2,-,TGTGCCAGCAGCGTTAGCGGGCTCGGTACCTACGAGCAGTACTTC,CASSVSGLGTYEQYF
TRBJ1-2,TRBV18,TRBD1,-,TGTGCCAGCTCACCCACAGGGGACTATGGCTACACCTTC,CASSPTGDYGYTF
TRBJ1-1,TRBV7-3,-,many,TGTGCCAGCAGCTCTCAGGGAGGGGGTGAAGCTTTCTTT,CASSSQGGGEAFF
TRBJ2-7,TRBV9,-,few,TGTGCCAGCAGCGGGGCGAATAGCCAGCAGTACTTC,CASSGANSQQYF
TRBJ2-1,TRBV24-1,-,-,TGTGCCACCAGAGACCCCCGGGGAGGGGGCAATGAGCAGTTCTTC,CATRDPRGGGNEQFF
TRBJ1-2,TRBV4-3,TRBD1,-,TGCGCCAGCAGCCAAGATTACCCGACGACAGGGGACTATGGCTACACCTTC,CASSQDYPTTGDYGYTF
TRBJ1-2,TRBV20-1,-,-,TGCAGTGCTAGACCGGGAGCGGTATTGGGCTACACCTTC,CSARPGAVLGYTF
TRBJ1-2,TRBV7-2,-,-,TGTGCCAGCAGCCCCTCCGTGGCGGTCGGCTACACCTTC,CASSPSVAVGYTF
TRBJ2-1,TRBV6-2/TRBV6-3,-,many,TGTGCCAGCAGTTACAAGTCCTACAATGAGCAGTTCTTC,CASSYKSYNEQFF
TRBJ2-7,TRBV6-1,-,many,TGTGCCAGCAGCGGGGGCGGACTAGGGGCCTACGAGCAGTACTTC,CASSGGGLGAYEQYF
TRBJ2-1,TRBV2,-,once,TGTGCCTTCCAAGGAGGGACGGGTTCGAATGTGCAGTTCTTC,CAFQGGTGSNVQFF
TRBJ2-5,TRBV7-2,-,many,TGTGCCAGCAACTTAGGGGGGCAAGAGACCCAGTACTTC,CASNLGGQETQYF
TRBJ2-7,TRBV20-1,TRBD1,-,TGCAGTGCCACCGGGACAGGGTTTTACGAGCAGTACTTC,CSATGTGFYEQYF
TRBJ1-5,TRBV24-1,TRBD1,-,TGTGCCACCAGCCCGGACAGGGGCAATCAGCCCCAGCATTTT,CATSPDRGNQPQHF
TRBJ1-3,TRBV5-4,TRBD1,many,TGTGCCAGCAGCGTAACACACAGGGGTGGAAACACCATATATTTT,CASSVTHRGGNTIYF
TRBJ2-7,TRBV11-1,-,-,TGTGCCAGCAGCTCCCCCCGGAGTGGGGTGGCCTCCGAGCAGTACTTC,CASSSPRSGVASEQYF
TRBJ2-7,TRBV29-1,-,-,TGCAGCCAAGCCGCCGGGAGAGCGTACGAGCAGTACTTC,CSQAAGRAYEQYF
TRBJ2-1,TRBV20-1,TRBD1,many,TGCAGTGCTAGACAGTCTGGAACAGGGGACTACAATGAGCAGTTCTTC,CSARQSGTGDYNEQFF
TRBJ2-7,TRBV7-8,-,many,TGTGCCAGCAGCTCGACCAGACAGGACCTCTACGAGCAGTACTTC,CASSSTRQDLYEQYF
TRBJ2-5,TRBV19,-,many,TGTGCCAGTAGACTAACAGGGACGGAATGGGAGACCCAGTACTTC,CASRLTGTEWETQYF
TRBJ1-4,TRBV5-1,TRBD1,many,TGCGCCAGCAGCTTGGCCGACAGGGAAGCGGAAAAACTGTTTTTT,CASSLADREAEKLFF
TRBJ1-1,TRBV10-2,-,-,TGCGCCAGCAGTGAGTCGATGGCCGCAAACACTGAAGCTTTCTTT,CASSESMAANTEAFF
TRBJ2-1,TRBV7-6,TRBD2,many,TGTGCCAGCAGCTTAGAAGCGGGAGATAACAATGAGCAGTTCTTC,CASSLEAGDNNEQFF
TRBJ2-1,TRBV6-1,-,few,TGTGCCAGCAGTGTGGTTGTGGGGGGCTACAATGAGCAGTTCTTC,CASSVVVGGYNEQFF
TRBJ2-7,TRBV4-2,-,many,TGTGCCAGCAGCCAAGTTGGGGGGAACGAGCAGTACTTC,CASSQVGGNEQYF
TRBJ1-2,TRBV29-1,-,-,TGCAGCGTGGACCGGGACGGTGCCTATGGCTACACCTTC,CSVDRDGAYGYTF
TRBJ2-5,TRBV4-1,TRBD2,few,TGCGCCAGCAGCCACCGACTAGCGGGAGGAAAGAAAGAGACCCAGTACTTC,CASSHRLAGGKKETQYF
TRBJ2-7,TRBV10-1,-,-,TGTGCCAACAGGGCGTCCTCCTACGAGCAGTACTTC,CANRASSYEQYF
TRBJ2-3,TRBV10-3,-,-,TGTGCCATCGGAGGGGCTCAGAGCACAGATACGCAGTATTTT,CAIGGAQSTDTQYF
TRBJ1-5,TRBV2,-,many,TGTGCCAGCAGGGGGCAGGGCGAACAGCCCCAGCATTTT,CASRGQGEQPQHF
TRBJ2-7,TRBV7-9,-,once,TGCGCCAGCAGCCAAGCGAGGTCCGTATCCTACGAGCAGTACTTC,CASSQARSVSYEQYF
TRBJ1-2,TRBV15,-,-,TGTGCCACCACAGGTGGGGAGGATTATGGCTACACCTTC,CATTGGEDYGYTF